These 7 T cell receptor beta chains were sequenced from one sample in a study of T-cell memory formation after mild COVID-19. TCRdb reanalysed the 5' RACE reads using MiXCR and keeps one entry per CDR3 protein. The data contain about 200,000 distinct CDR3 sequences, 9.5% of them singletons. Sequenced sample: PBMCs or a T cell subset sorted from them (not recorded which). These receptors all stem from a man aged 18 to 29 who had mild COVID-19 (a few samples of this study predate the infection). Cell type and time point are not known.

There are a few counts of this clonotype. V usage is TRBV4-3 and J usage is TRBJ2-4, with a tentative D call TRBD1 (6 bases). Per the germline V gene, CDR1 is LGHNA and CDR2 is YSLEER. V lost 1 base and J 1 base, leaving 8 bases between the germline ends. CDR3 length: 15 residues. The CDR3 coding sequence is TGCGCCAGCAGCCAAGTTACAGGGGCCAAAAACATTCAGTACTTC. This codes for CASSQVTGAKNIQYF.

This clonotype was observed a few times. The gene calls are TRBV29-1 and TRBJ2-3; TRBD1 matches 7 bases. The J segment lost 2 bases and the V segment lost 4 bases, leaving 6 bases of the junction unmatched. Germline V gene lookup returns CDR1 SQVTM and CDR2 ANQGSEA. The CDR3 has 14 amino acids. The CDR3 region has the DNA TGCAGCGTTGGGGGACAGTTCCCCACAGATACGCAGTATTTT. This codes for CSVGGQFPTDTQYF.

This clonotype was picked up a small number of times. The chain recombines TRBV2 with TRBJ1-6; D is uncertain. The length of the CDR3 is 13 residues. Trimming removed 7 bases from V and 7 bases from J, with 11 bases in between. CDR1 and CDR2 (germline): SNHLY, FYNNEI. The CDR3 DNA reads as TGTGCCAGCAAGATAACGTGGAATTCACCCCTCCACTTT. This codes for CASKITWNSPLHF. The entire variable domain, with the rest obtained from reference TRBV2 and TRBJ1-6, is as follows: EPEVTQTPSHQVTQMGQEVILRCVPISNHLYFYWYRQILGQKVEFLVSFYNNEISEKSEIFDDQFSVERPDGSNFTLKIRSTKLEDSAMYFCASKITWNSPLHFGNGTRLTVT.

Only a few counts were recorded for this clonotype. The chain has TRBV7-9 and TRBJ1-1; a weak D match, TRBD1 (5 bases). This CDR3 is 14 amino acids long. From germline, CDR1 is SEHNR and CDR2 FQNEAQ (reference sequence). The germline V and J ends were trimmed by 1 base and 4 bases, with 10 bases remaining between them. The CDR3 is CASSLDGGGTEAFF. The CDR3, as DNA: TGTGCCAGCAGCTTAGATGGGGGGGGCACTGAAGCTTTCTTT.

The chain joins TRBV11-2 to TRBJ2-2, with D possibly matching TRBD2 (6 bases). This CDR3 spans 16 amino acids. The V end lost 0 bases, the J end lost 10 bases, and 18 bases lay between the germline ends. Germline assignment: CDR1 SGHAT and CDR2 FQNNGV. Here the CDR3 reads CASSLEPPGGSEELFF. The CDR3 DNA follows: TGTGCCAGCAGCTTAGAGCCCCCCGGGGGAAGCGAGGAGCTGTTTTTT.

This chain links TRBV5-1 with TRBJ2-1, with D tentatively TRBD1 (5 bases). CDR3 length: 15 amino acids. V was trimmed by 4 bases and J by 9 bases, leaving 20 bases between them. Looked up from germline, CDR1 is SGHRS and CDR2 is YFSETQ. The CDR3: CASSQTATDRAEQFF. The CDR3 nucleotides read TGCGCCAGCAGCCAAACCGCGACAGATCGCGCTGAGCAGTTCTTC.

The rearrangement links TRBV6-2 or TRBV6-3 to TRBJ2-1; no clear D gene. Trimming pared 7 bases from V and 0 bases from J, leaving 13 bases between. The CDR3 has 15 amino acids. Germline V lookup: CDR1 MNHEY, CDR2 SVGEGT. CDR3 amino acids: CASIGGSSSYNEQFF. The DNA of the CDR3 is TGTGCCAGCATAGGCGGTTCTAGCTCCTACAATGAGCAGTTCTTC.